This T cell receptor (beta chain) was retrieved from a study of early T cells in non-severe SARS-CoV-2 infection. TCRdb re-analysed the 5' RACE reads in MiXCR, keeping a single row per CDR3 protein. The sample yields 55,000 to 75,000 distinct CDR3 sequences, about a tenth seen once. The CDR3 runs to 15 residues. The V and J ends lost 1 base and 7 bases respectively, with 14 bases between them. Germline V lookup: CDR1 MNHEY, CDR2 SMNVEV (reference sequence). This clonotype was seen ten or more times. This specimen consisted of whole blood, obtained at baseline. This TCR was recovered from an adult who was a healthcare worker with PCR-confirmed SARS-CoV-2 infection or an uninfected control (not recorded which). This chain joins TRBV27 and TRBJ2-1; either TRBD1 or TRBD2 may supply D (5 bases each). The CDR3: CASSLLGRDENEQFF. The CDR3 DNA reads TGTGCCAGCAGTTTATTAGGCAGGGACGAAAATGAGCAGTTCTTC.